This T cell receptor (beta chain) is drawn from a study of T cell responses to AZD1222 COVID-19 vaccine. Study-wide results and caveats: White British people made up most donors, females outnumbered males, and clonal diversity was possibly underestimated. When two AZD1222 doses had been given, Spike-specific TCR breadth and depth rose. Baseline seropositivity characterized only a handful of AZD1222 recipients.

Points on this clone: Its antigen is unidentified. This same CDR3 is encoded by further DNA sequences in the sample.

Repertoires were generated with immunoSEQ multiplex PCR, while TCRdb's copy carries only in-frame clones and drops some. This table has about 180,000 clones, 85% to 90% appearing once. This CDR3 is built from 14 residues. Trimming took 5 bases from V and 4 from J; bases not matched to a gene: 2. Germline V gene data show CDR1 as MNHEY and CDR2 as SVGAGI. This chain connects TRBV6-5 to TRBJ2-7; TRBD2 matches 13 bases. The source material was peripheral blood, sampled on day 0 of AZD1222 vaccination. This TCR was sampled from an adult in good health. DNA of the CDR3: TGTGCCAGCAGTACTAGCGGGGGGGCGTACGAGCAGTACTTC. Its translation: CASSTSGGAYEQYF.